This T cell receptor beta chain was retrieved from a study of T cells in Graves' hyperthyroidism and ophthalmopathy. This CDR3 comprises 14 residues. V was pared by 5 bases and J by 3 bases, with 13 bases between. The table lists this clonotype with many counts. Amplification of TCR beta CDR3 regions was performed using RNA transcripts as template. First-round RT-PCR targeting the TCR CDR3 was performed with the HTBI primer set. From the multiplex PCR reads, TCRdb called clonotypes with MiXCR, one entry per CDR3 protein. The table has hundreds of thousands of distinct CDR3 sequences, 12% to 15% seen once; the top ten hold 11% to 15%.

Sequencing was carried out using blood. The clonotype was recovered from a woman aged 40 to 50 with Graves' hyperthyroidism. This rearrangement joins TRBV12-3 or TRBV12-4 to TRBJ1-2; a weak D match, TRBD1 (5 bases). CDR3 sequence (DNA): TGTGCCAGCAGTCTAACCCAGGGTCACTATGGCTACACCTTC. This sequence encodes CASSLTQGHYGYTF.